Listed below are T cell receptor beta chains from one sample, sequenced in a study of regulatory T cells in long-lasting Graves disease. TCRdb analysed the multiplex PCR reads with MiXCR anew, one entry per CDR3 protein. The table records fewer than 550,000 distinct CDR3 sequences, around a fifth of them present only once. The material was peripheral blood mononuclear cells (PBMCs), obtained when the disease was refractory, from a patient treated with antithyroid drugs. The receptors stem from a female donor with Graves disease. The conserved cysteine and the conserved F or W are not part of the CDR3 here. Clone size is not always given. Where it is, it says once, few, many or a class for expanded clones.

length: 12; V: TRBV28; size: many; J: TRBJ2-7; CDR3: ASSLGTGGDEQY
length: 13; V: TRBV6-1; size: NA; J: TRBJ1-2; CDR3: ASSQWPGTNYGYT
length: 14; V: TRBV9; size: NA; J: TRBJ1-2; CDR3: ASSAQAVRGPYGYT
length: 13; V: TRBV28; size: NA; J: TRBJ2-6; CDR3: ASSPRGSGANVLT
length: 11; V: TRBV3-1; size: many; J: TRBJ1-6; CDR3: ASSQDHNSPLH
length: 13; V: TRBV27; size: NA; J: TRBJ2-7; CDR3: ASSPRTSGSSEQY
length: 13; V: TRBV6-1; size: NA; J: TRBJ1-2; CDR3: ASSLPRGWNYGYT
length: 14; V: TRBV5-1; size: NA; J: TRBJ2-7; CDR3: ASRSTTGQGTYEQY
length: 19; V: TRBV28; size: NA; J: TRBJ2-7; CDR3: ASSSNTNPGLAGVGFYEQY
length: 14; V: TRBV28; size: many; J: TRBJ2-7; CDR3: ASSFSLAGSTYEQY
length: 13; V: TRBV12-5; size: NA; J: TRBJ2-3; CDR3: ASGSQLAGPDTQY
length: 13; V: TRBV29-1; size: NA; J: TRBJ2-3; CDR3: SVKQGALSTDTQY
length: 14; V: TRBV28; size: many; J: TRBJ2-7; CDR3: ASSSPSAWSSYEQY
length: 13; V: TRBV19; size: NA; J: TRBJ2-3; CDR3: ASSIGGSRTDTQY
length: 14; V: TRBV27; size: many; J: TRBJ2-5; CDR3: ASSFRQGHPVVAQY
length: 13; V: TRBV28; size: many; J: TRBJ2-6; CDR3: ASLPGGSGANVLT
length: 11; V: TRBV20-1; size: NA; J: TRBJ2-7; CDR3: SARNPVSYEQY
length: 12; V: TRBV28; size: many; J: TRBJ2-5; CDR3: ASSRYGTEETQY
length: 13; V: TRBV28; size: many; J: TRBJ1-1; CDR3: ASSLVGQTNTEAF
length: 12; V: TRBV5-1; size: few; J: TRBJ1-2; CDR3: ASSFITGGYGYT
length: 12; V: TRBV4-2; size: few; J: TRBJ1-6; CDR3: ASSQGTGLSPLH
length: 15; V: TRBV9; size: many; J: TRBJ2-5; CDR3: ASSPSGGAVTMETQY
length: 9; V: TRBV11-2; size: many; J: TRBJ2-7; CDR3: ASSLEVEQY
length: 11; V: TRBV15; size: many; J: TRBJ2-7; CDR3: ATSAGYDYEQY
length: 11; V: TRBV10-3; size: NA; J: TRBJ2-1; CDR3: AISAGANNEQF
length: 15; V: TRBV28; size: many; J: TRBJ1-2; CDR3: ASSPQPDRVVNYGYT
length: 14; V: TRBV6-1; size: NA; J: TRBJ1-5; CDR3: ATSGLGVSGNQPQH
length: 12; V: TRBV6-9; size: few; J: TRBJ2-7; CDR3: ASSYQSVAYEQY
length: 13; V: TRBV24-1; size: few; J: TRBJ2-3; CDR3: ATSDLQSNTDTQY
length: 10; V: TRBV9; size: many; J: TRBJ1-1; CDR3: ASSDQGTEAF
length: 14; V: TRBV7-2; size: NA; J: TRBJ2-3; CDR3: ASSFGTSGGAGTQY
length: 13; V: TRBV16; size: many; J: TRBJ1-4; CDR3: ASSSGFATNEKLF
length: 9; V: TRBV7-3; size: few; J: TRBJ1-1; CDR3: ASSGGGEAF
length: 15; V: TRBV7-9; size: few; J: TRBJ1-2; CDR3: ASSRPGTGGANYGYT
length: 15; V: TRBV9; size: NA; J: TRBJ2-3; CDR3: ASSVGGGYPATDTQY
length: 12; V: TRBV19; size: NA; J: TRBJ1-1; CDR3: ASSPTGAGTEAF
length: 13; V: TRBV28; size: many; J: TRBJ1-1; CDR3: ASSLYLGLRKQAF
length: 12; V: TRBV2; size: many; J: TRBJ2-7; CDR3: ASRVAGGAYEQY
length: 12; V: TRBV12-3/TRBV12-4; size: many; J: TRBJ2-5; CDR3: ASITSDSQETQY
length: 11; V: TRBV30; size: few; J: TRBJ1-3; CDR3: AWSAGAGNTIY
length: 12; V: TRBV4-1; size: few; J: TRBJ1-1; CDR3: ASSQVVGKTEAF
length: 13; V: TRBV7-9; size: many; J: TRBJ1-1; CDR3: ASSPRGQGVEEAF
length: 11; V: TRBV6-1; size: NA; J: TRBJ2-7; CDR3: ASDDGAPYEQY
length: 14; V: TRBV5-5; size: many; J: TRBJ1-1; CDR3: ASSLATLGYNTEAF
length: 13; V: TRBV6-1; size: many; J: TRBJ2-7; CDR3: ASSTASGRAVEQY
length: 11; V: TRBV28; size: NA; J: TRBJ2-2; CDR3: ASSYQGTGELF
length: 13; V: TRBV2; size: many; J: TRBJ1-5; CDR3: ASRLGQGASQPQH
length: 13; V: TRBV5-1; size: NA; J: TRBJ2-2; CDR3: ASSPPQGITGELF
length: 9; V: TRBV20-1; size: many; J: TRBJ2-5; CDR3: SARFLETQY
length: 14; V: TRBV19; size: NA; J: TRBJ1-5; CDR3: ASTAEPALPNQPQH
length: 13; V: TRBV10-3; size: once; J: TRBJ2-7; CDR3: AISVGTGLSYEQY